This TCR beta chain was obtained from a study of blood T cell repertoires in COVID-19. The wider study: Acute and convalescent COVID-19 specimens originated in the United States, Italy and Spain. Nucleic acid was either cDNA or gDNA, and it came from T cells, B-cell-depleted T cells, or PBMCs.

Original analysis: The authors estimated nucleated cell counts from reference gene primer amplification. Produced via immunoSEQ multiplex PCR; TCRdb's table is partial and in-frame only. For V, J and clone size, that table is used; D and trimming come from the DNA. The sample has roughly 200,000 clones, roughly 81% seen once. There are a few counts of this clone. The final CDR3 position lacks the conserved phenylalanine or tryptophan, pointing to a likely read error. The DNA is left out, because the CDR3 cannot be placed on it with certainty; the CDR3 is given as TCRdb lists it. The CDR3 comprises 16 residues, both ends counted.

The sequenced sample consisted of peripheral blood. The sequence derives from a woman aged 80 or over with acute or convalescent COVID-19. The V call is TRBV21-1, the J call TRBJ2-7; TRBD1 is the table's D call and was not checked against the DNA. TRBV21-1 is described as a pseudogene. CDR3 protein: CASKDRQKPYEQYFGP.